Below are 29 T cell receptor beta chains sequenced from a single sample in a study of CD8 T cells in ankylosing spondylitis. From the 5' RACE reads, TCRdb called clonotypes with MiXCR, one entry per CDR3 protein. The table lists 250,000 to 400,000 distinct CDR3 sequences, approximately 10% of them singletons. Sequencing was performed on blood, either unsorted or a sorted T cell fraction (not recorded which). Receptor source: a female donor with ankylosing spondylitis or in good health (not recorded which).

This clonotype was found many times. The chain uses TRBV20-1 and TRBJ2-3; 8 bases match TRBD1. V shed 4 bases and J 5 bases; nucleotides not matched to a gene: 11. The length of the CDR3 is 15 residues. Germline V CDR1 and CDR2: DFQATT, SNEGSKA (reference sequence). CDR3 sequence reads: CSATYGQGPRDTQYF. For the CDR3, the DNA is TGCAGTGCTACTTATGGACAGGGCCCGAGAGATACGCAGTATTTT.

This clonotype was seen repeatedly, ten times or more. This chain joins TRBV15 and TRBJ2-2, with D tentatively TRBD2 (6 bases). Germline V CDR1 and CDR2: LNHNV, YYDKDF (reference sequence). The CDR3 is 17 residues long. Trimming removed 0 bases from V and 6 bases from J, with 17 bases in between. This chain's CDR3 is CATSRDFGGPSPGELFF. CDR3 sequence (DNA): TGTGCCACCAGCAGAGATTTCGGGGGTCCCTCTCCCGGGGAGCTGTTTTTT.

This clonotype showed up many times. The rearrangement links TRBV29-1 to TRBJ2-3; D possibly corresponds to TRBD2 (6 bases). The ends were cut back, 4 bases at V and 6 bases at J, with 11 bases in the middle. The CDR3 spans 12 residues. Germline V gene sequence: CDR1 SQVTM, CDR2 ANQGSEA. The CDR3 here is CSVVAGSDTQYF. CDR3 nucleotide sequence: TGCAGCGTTGTGGCCGGGAGTGATACGCAGTATTTT.

This clonotype was counted many times. This chain connects TRBV5-1 to TRBJ2-5; D is undetermined. Trimming took 1 base from V and 4 from J, leaving 5 bases between them. CDR1 and CDR2 (germline): SGHRS, YFSETQ. The CDR3 sequence is 12 residues long. The CDR3 sequence is CASSLKGETQYF. The CDR3 DNA is TGCGCCAGCAGCTTGAAAGGAGAGACCCAGTACTTC.

About this clonotype itself: A much larger clone lies a single base off, so this may be a read error. The chain links TRBV11-2 to TRBJ2-7; D is uncertain. The V gene's germline CDR1 is SGHAT and CDR2 FQNNGV. The CDR3 spans 13 residues. The CDR3 region has the DNA TGTGCCAGGAGCTTAGTGCCGACCTACGAGCAGTACTTC. It codes for CARSLVPTYEQYF.

This clonotype came up a few times. The chain couples TRBV10-3 to TRBJ2-7, with TRBD2 as a possible D gene (5 bases). Per germline, CDR1 ENHRY and CDR2 SYGVKD. The CDR3 has 13 residues. V was clipped by 3 bases and J by 2 bases, with 8 bases between them. The CDR3 DNA is TGTGCCATCAGTGACGGGGTGACCTACGAGCAGTACTTC. This encodes CAISDGVTYEQYF.

The genes are TRBV7-9 and TRBJ2-5; TRBD1 is a possible D gene (6 bases). The CDR3 runs 15 residues. Per germline, CDR1 SEHNR and CDR2 FQNEAQ (reference sequence). V was clipped by 2 bases and J by 1 base, with 11 bases between them. CDR3 coding DNA: TGTGCCAGCAGCTTAAATCTGGACAGCCAAGAGACCCAGTACTTC. It codes for CASSLNLDSQETQYF.

This clonotype has ten or more counts. This sequence joins TRBV5-1 and TRBJ1-2; possibly TRBD1 for D (5 bases). The V end lost 3 bases, the J end lost 6 bases, and 18 bases lay between the germline ends. CDR1 and CDR2 from the germline V gene are SGHRS and YFSETQ. CDR3 length: 15 residues. CDR3 sequence: CASSWNLQARNGYTF. As DNA, the CDR3 is TGCGCCAGCAGCTGGAACCTACAGGCAAGAAATGGCTACACCTTC.

This clonotype was seen many times. This CDR3 reads CSALLPVNSGSNQPQHF. CDR3 nucleotide sequence: TGCAGTGCCTTGCTTCCAGTCAATTCGGGGAGCAATCAGCCCCAGCATTTT. The chain links TRBV20-1 to TRBJ1-5; D remains unclear. Looked up from germline, CDR1 is DFQATT and CDR2 is SNEGSKA (reference sequence). There are 17 residues in the CDR3. V was trimmed by 6 bases and J by 1 base, leaving 22 bases between them.

The J gene is TRBJ2-3, the V gene TRBV7-2; D remains unclear. This CDR3 has 16 residues. Per the germline V gene, CDR1 is SGHTA and CDR2 is FQGNSA. Trimming shortened V by 1 base and J by 0 bases, and 11 bases separated the two germline ends. This chain's CDR3 is CASSLVHSSSTDTQYF. The CDR3 region has the DNA TGTGCCAGCAGCTTAGTCCACTCCTCTAGCACAGATACGCAGTATTTT.

This clonotype was picked up many times. The V and J genes are TRBV28 and TRBJ1-5, with D hard to call. V lost 0 bases and J 7 bases, leaving 10 bases between the germline ends. Germline lookup yields CDR1 MDHEN and CDR2 SYDVKM. This CDR3 comprises 14 residues. The CDR3 region has the DNA TGTGCCAGCAGTTTATGGGCCTCTTGGCAGCCCCAGCATTTT. It codes for CASSLWASWQPQHF.

This clonotype was seen ten or more times. The V call is TRBV7-8, the J call TRBJ1-4, with D uncertain. CDR3 length equals 14 residues. Trimming took off 1 base at V and 8 bases at J, with 11 bases between the two ends. From germline, CDR1 is SGHVS and CDR2 FQNEAQ. This CDR3 reads CASSLGPVGEKLFF. CDR3 nucleotide sequence: TGTGCCAGCAGCTTAGGCCCGGTTGGGGAAAAACTGTTTTTT.

A few counts support this clonotype. The chain carries TRBV5-1 and TRBJ2-1; TRBD2 matches 9 bases. Trimming removed 6 bases from V and 10 bases from J; junction bases left unmatched: 5. The germline CDR1 and CDR2 sequences are SGHRS and YFSETQ. This CDR3 comprises 12 residues. The CDR3 protein is CASNLAGHEQFF. CDR3 bases: TGCGCCAGCAACCTAGCGGGGCACGAGCAGTTCTTC.

In this sample, this clonotype turned up many times. The chain links TRBV7-9 to TRBJ1-1, with D possibly matching TRBD1 (5 bases). The CDR3 length is 15 residues. The germline V gene encodes CDR1 SEHNR and CDR2 FQNEAQ (reference sequence). V lost 2 bases, J lost 3 bases, and 13 bases lay in between. The CDR3 DNA follows: TGTGCCAGCAGCTTAATCGAGAAAGGGGACACTGAAGCTTTCTTT. Translating gives CASSLIEKGDTEAFF.

With respect to this clonotype: The CDR3 end shows no conserved phenylalanine or tryptophan, and so a read error is likely. V and J are TRBV5-1 and TRBJ1-5, with 9 bases identical to TRBD1. J was trimmed by 4 bases and V by 1 base; bases with no gene match: 9. This CDR3 is built from 17 residues. Germline loops: CDR1 SGHRS, CDR2 YFSETQ. The CDR3 reads CASSLYPGQGLNQPQHV. The CDR3 DNA is TGCGCCAGCAGCTTGTACCCGGGACAGGGCCTAAATCAGCCCCAGCATGTT.

This clonotype was seen at least ten times. The rearrangement joins TRBV5-5 to TRBJ2-2; maybe TRBD1 (5 bases). The CDR3 has 15 amino acids. Trimming removed 4 bases at V and 3 bases at J, with 13 bases between. Looked up from germline, CDR1 is SGHKS and CDR2 is YYEKEE (reference sequence). CDR3 loop: CASSQGVLDTGELFF. The CDR3 bases are TGTGCCAGCAGCCAAGGGGTCTTGGACACCGGGGAGCTGTTTTTT.

At least ten counts were recorded for this clonotype. The chain uses TRBV20-1 and TRBJ2-1; the match to TRBD2 covers 10 bases. The CDR3 is made up of 15 amino acids. The germline gives CDR1 DFQATT, CDR2 SNEGSKA (reference sequence). Trimming took 1 base from V and 6 from J; bases not matched to a gene: 6. The CDR3 DNA is TGCAGTGCTAGAGTGGAAGGACTAGCGGTCAATGAGCAGTTCTTC. Residues: CSARVEGLAVNEQFF.

This clonotype was counted at least ten times. This rearrangement joins TRBV5-1 to TRBJ1-4; 8 bases align to TRBD1. After removal of 1 base from V and 8 bases from J, the junction contained 7 bases not matched to a gene. Germline V gives CDR1 SGHRS, CDR2 YFSETQ. This CDR3 has 15 residues. The CDR3 region has the DNA TGCGCCAGCAGCTTGTCTCCGGACAGGGTCGAAAAACTGTTTTTT. As protein: CASSLSPDRVEKLFF.

This clonotype was recorded many times. V is TRBV20-1 and J is TRBJ2-7, with 9 bases identical to TRBD1. CDR3 length: 14 residues. The junction had 5 bases not matched to a gene; V was cut back by 5 bases and J by 0 bases. Germline CDR1 reads DFQATT; CDR2 reads SNEGSKA (reference sequence). The DNA for the CDR3 is TGCAGTGCTTGGGACAGGGCACCCTCCTACGAGCAGTACTTC. The encoded protein is CSAWDRAPSYEQYF.

CDR3 DNA: TGTGCCAGCAGCTTATCACAGCTCTATGGCTACACCTTC. Translated: CASSLSQLYGYTF. The chain couples TRBV5-4 to TRBJ1-2; no clear D gene. The CDR3 sequence is 13 residues long. The V gene's germline CDR1 is SGHNT and CDR2 YYREEE (reference sequence). V lost 2 bases and J lost 4, with 9 bases in between.

V and J are TRBV5-1 and TRBJ1-1; D gene uncertain. Trimming stripped 0 bases from V and 4 bases from J, with 7 bases between. The CDR3 runs to 13 residues. In germline, CDR1 is SGHRS, CDR2 YFSETQ. As DNA, the CDR3 is TGCGCCAGCAGCTTGGGTAAGGGCACTGAAGCTTTCTTT. Amino acid sequence: CASSLGKGTEAFF.

The sample holds a few counts of this clonotype. This sequence joins TRBV7-8 and TRBJ2-5, with 7 bases matching TRBD2. The CDR3 has 12 amino acids. Germline V gives CDR1 SGHVS, CDR2 FQNEAQ. Trimming at V came to 5 bases and at J to 9 bases, leaving 6 bases not matched to a gene. In DNA form, the CDR3 reads TGTGCCAGCAGCACAAGGACTAGTCCCCAGTACTTC. This gives the protein CASSTRTSPQYF.

The sample holds many counts of this clonotype. The rearrangement uses TRBV9 and TRBJ2-1, with D perhaps TRBD2 (7 bases). The CDR3 sequence is 15 residues long. From germline, CDR1 is SGDLS and CDR2 YYNGEE. Trimming removed 0 bases at V and 2 bases at J, with 9 bases between. The CDR3 DNA sequence: TGTGCCAGCAGCGTAGGGGGGGGCACCTACAATGAGCAGTTCTTC. Translated: CASSVGGGTYNEQFF.

This clonotype was detected ten times or more. The chain has TRBV20-1 and TRBJ2-3; TRBD2 matches at 7 bases. The CDR3 runs to 14 residues. Germline trimming cut 3 bases from V and 3 bases from J; bases unmatched to any gene: 6. Germline V gives CDR1 DFQATT, CDR2 SNEGSKA (reference sequence). CDR3 residues: CSASLGGTTDTQYF. DNA of the CDR3: TGCAGTGCTAGTCTCGGGGGGACGACAGATACGCAGTATTTT.

This clonotype was counted ten times or more. The chain links TRBV7-8 to TRBJ2-1; D is possibly TRBD1 (6 bases). V dropped 5 bases and J dropped 6 bases, with 17 bases sitting between them. Germline loops: CDR1 SGHVS, CDR2 FQNEAQ. The CDR3 spans 15 residues. The CDR3 spells CASSTLQGGSNEQFF. The CDR3 DNA reads TGTGCCAGCAGCACTCTACAGGGTGGCAGCAATGAGCAGTTCTTC.

This clonotype was counted ten times or more. J is TRBJ1-4 and V is TRBV20-1; 12 bases agree with TRBD1. V was pared by 5 bases and J by 0 bases, with 10 bases of the junction left unmatched. The germline CDR1 and CDR2 sequences are DFQATT and SNEGSKA (reference sequence). This CDR3 comprises 18 residues. For the CDR3, the DNA is TGCAGTGCTTTCAACCCGGGACAGGGGGCTGCAACTAATGAAAAACTGTTTTTT. It codes for CSAFNPGQGAATNEKLFF.

This clonotype was detected ten times or more. In DNA, the CDR3 is TGTGCCAGCAGCTCAGAGGGGGCGAGGGCCAAAAACATTCAGTACTTC. Its translation: CASSSEGARAKNIQYF. This chain links TRBV7-2 with TRBJ2-4; 7 bases map to TRBD1. Germline V gene sequence: CDR1 SGHTA, CDR2 FQGNSA. There are 16 residues in the CDR3. With 4 bases clipped from V and 1 base from J, the junction kept 7 bases outside the gene matches.

Regarding this clonotype: At one boundary the junction diverges from the germline segment, which might be a read error. The chain employs TRBV20-1 and TRBJ2-1; 12 nucleotides match TRBD2. The CDR3 spans 17 residues. Germline CDR1 reads DFQATT; CDR2 reads SNEGSKA (reference sequence). The CDR3 sequence is CCAKSHLTSGSVNEQFF. The CDR3 region has the DNA TGCTGTGCTAAGTCCCACCTGACTAGCGGGAGTGTCAATGAGCAGTTCTTC.

This chain connects TRBV7-9 to TRBJ2-7; TRBD1 matches at 7 bases. J gave up 3 bases and V 5 bases, and 10 bases lay outside the gene matches. Germline CDR1 and CDR2: SEHNR and FQNEAQ (reference sequence). This CDR3 is 15 amino acids long. The CDR3 region has the DNA TGTGCCAGCAGCCCCCCTACAGGGGTTAACTACGAGCAGTACTTC. Its translation is CASSPPTGVNYEQYF. The variable domain in full, completed from reference TRBV7-9 and TRBJ2-7, reads DTGVSQNPRHKITKRGQNVTFRCDPISEHNRLYWYRQTLGQGPEFLTYFQNEAQLEKSRLLSDRFSAERPKGSFSTLEIQRTEQGDSAMYLCASSPPTGVNYEQYFGPGTRLTVT.